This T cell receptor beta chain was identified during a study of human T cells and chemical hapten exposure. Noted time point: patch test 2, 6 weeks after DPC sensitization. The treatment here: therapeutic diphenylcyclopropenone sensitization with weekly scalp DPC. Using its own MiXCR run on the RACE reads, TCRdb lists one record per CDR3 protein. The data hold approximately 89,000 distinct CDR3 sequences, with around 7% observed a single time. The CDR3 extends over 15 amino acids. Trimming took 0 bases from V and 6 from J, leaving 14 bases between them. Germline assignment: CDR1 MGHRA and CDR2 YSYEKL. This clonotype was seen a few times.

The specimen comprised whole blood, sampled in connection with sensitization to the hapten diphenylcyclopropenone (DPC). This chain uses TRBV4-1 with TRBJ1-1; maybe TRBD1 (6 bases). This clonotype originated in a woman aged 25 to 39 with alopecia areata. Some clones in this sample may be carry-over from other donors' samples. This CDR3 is CASSQESRGLAEAFF. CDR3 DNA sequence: TGCGCCAGCAGCCAAGAAAGCAGGGGTCTTGCTGAAGCTTTCTTT.